This TCR beta chain emerged from a study of blood T cell repertoires in COVID-19. The data were produced by immunoSEQ multiplex PCR, yet TCRdb's version contains in-frame clones alone and is incomplete. The table has some 140,000 clones, around 76% seen once. This sequence originates from an elderly man with acute or convalescent COVID-19. The sample comprised peripheral blood.

The CDR3 nucleotides read TGTGCCAGCAGCGTAGCGGCAGCGGGGGGCTACGAGCAGTACTTC. This translates into CASSVAAAGGYEQYF. The V and J genes are TRBV9 and TRBJ2-7; 9 bases agree with TRBD2. From germline, CDR1 is SGDLS and CDR2 YYNGEE. With V trimmed by 0 bases and J by 3 bases, 4 bases remained unmatched. This CDR3 has 15 amino acids. Full variable domain (outside the CDR3, taken from reference TRBV9 and TRBJ2-7): DSGVTQTPKHLITATGQRVTLRCSPRSGDLSVYWYQQSLDQGLQFLIQYYNGEERAKGNILERFSAQQFPDLHSELNLSSLELGDSALYFCASSVAAAGGYEQYFGPGTRLTVT.